This passage covers 20 T cell receptor beta chains from one sample sequenced in a study of cytomegalovirus exposure and HLA in healthy donors. The study ran its PCR with 60 Vbeta and 13 Jbeta primers. The method was immunoSEQ multiplex PCR; TCRdb's version includes in-frame clones alone and lacks a portion of them. The table includes about 170,000 clones, approximately 81% detected once. Material for sequencing was PBMCs. These receptors all stem from a woman aged 45 to 65 in good health and CMV-seronegative.

This clone occurred once. V and J are TRBV19 and TRBJ1-1, with 7 nucleotides matching TRBD1. Germline trimming cut 7 bases from V and 1 base from J; bases unmatched to any gene: 9. Germline values: CDR1 LNHDA, CDR2 SQIVND (reference sequence). The CDR3 runs to 15 residues. The CDR3 here is CASIARTGGNTEAFF. As DNA, the CDR3 is TGTGCCAGTATCGCCCGGACAGGCGGGAACACTGAAGCTTTCTTT.

This clone came up once. The V and J genes are TRBV5-1 and TRBJ1-1; perhaps TRBD1 as D (6 bases). Trimming stripped 0 bases from V and 1 base from J, with 10 bases between. CDR1 is SGHRS and CDR2 is YFSETQ in the germline V gene. This CDR3 spans 15 amino acids. The CDR3 spells CASSLGARGNTEAFF. CDR3 DNA sequence: TGCGCCAGCAGCTTGGGGGCCAGGGGGAACACTGAAGCTTTCTTT. The full variable domain, its missing parts supplied by reference TRBV5-1 and TRBJ1-1, is KAGVTQTPRYLIKTRGQQVTLSCSPISGHRSVSWYQQTPGQGLQFLFEYFSETQRNKGNFPGRFSGRQFSNSRSEMNVSTLELGDSALYLCASSLGARGNTEAFFGQGTRLTVV.

Judged by abundance, this clone is medium-sized. Other DNA sequences in the sample encode the same CDR3. This chain links TRBV4-3 with TRBJ2-5; the D gene is possibly TRBD2 (7 bases). The CDR3 totals 14 residues. Per the germline V gene, CDR1 is LGHNA and CDR2 is YSLEER. V lost 4 bases and J lost 6, with 15 bases in between. The CDR3 region has the DNA TGCGCCAGCAGCCCCTCGGGGGGCCGGAAGACCCAGTACTTC. It is translated as CASSPSGGRKTQYF.

The V gene is TRBV28, the J gene TRBJ1-5, with D hard to call. Trimming took off 8 bases at V and 2 bases at J, with 22 bases between the two ends. Germline values: CDR1 MDHEN, CDR2 SYDVKM. The CDR3 has 17 residues. In DNA, the CDR3 is TGTGCCAGCGGACCTAATTGGACTGCTTCGGGCAATCAGCCCCAGCATTTT. As protein: CASGPNWTASGNQPQHF.

This chain links TRBV4-3 with TRBJ2-7; 11 nucleotides agree with TRBD2. The germline gives CDR1 LGHNA, CDR2 YSLEER. There are 16 residues in the CDR3. After removal of 0 bases from V and 8 bases from J, the junction contained 9 bases not matched to a gene. The CDR3 sequence is CASSQDETSGRFQQYF. The CDR3 nucleotides are TGCGCCAGCAGCCAAGACGAAACTAGCGGGAGATTTCAGCAGTACTTC.

The chain is built from TRBV5-1 and TRBJ2-7; D is undetermined. CDR3 length: 15 residues. The V gene's germline CDR1 is SGHRS and CDR2 YFSETQ. Trimming removed 4 bases at V and 0 bases at J, with 14 bases between. Here the CDR3 DNA reads TGCGCCAGCAGCCCACCGTCAGGTGACTCCTACGAGCAGTACTTC. Translated: CASSPPSGDSYEQYF.

This chain connects TRBV5-6 to TRBJ1-5, with D tentatively TRBD1 (6 bases). The V end lost 4 bases, the J end lost 2 bases, and 10 bases lay between the germline ends. The CDR3 is 14 residues long. From germline, CDR1 is SGHDT and CDR2 YYEEEE. DNA for the CDR3: TGTGCCAGCAGCAGTTACAGGGGCAATCAGCCCCAGCATTTT. Protein sequence: CASSSYRGNQPQHF.

V usage is TRBV5-1 and J usage is TRBJ1-2; 10 bases match TRBD1. Germline CDR1 SGHRS, CDR2 YFSETQ. The CDR3 length is 14 residues. J lost 4 bases, V lost 4 bases, and 4 bases had no gene match. CDR3 sequence (DNA): TGCGCCAGCAGCGGGGGACAGGGGATCTATGGCTACACCTTC. It codes for CASSGGQGIYGYTF.

The rearrangement joins TRBV4-1 to TRBJ2-7, with 11 bases fitting TRBD1. Germline V CDR1 and CDR2: MGHRA, YSYEKL. There are 15 residues in the CDR3. V gave up 3 bases and J gave up 3 bases; unmatched junction bases: 4. CDR3 amino acids: CASSHPGTGGYEQYF. The CDR3 DNA follows: TGCGCCAGCAGCCACCCCGGGACAGGGGGCTACGAGCAGTACTTC.

J is TRBJ1-5 and V is TRBV7-9; 7 nucleotides align to TRBD1. Germline CDR1 and CDR2: SEHNR and FQNEAQ (reference sequence). V was pared by 5 bases and J by 10 bases, with 11 bases of the junction left unmatched. The length of the CDR3 is 14 residues. This CDR3 is CASSLGTAKTPQHF. The CDR3 DNA reads as TGTGCCAGCAGCCTTGGGACAGCCAAGACCCCCCAGCATTTT.

V is TRBV6-5 and J is TRBJ2-2, with D maybe TRBD2 (5 bases). Germline lookup yields CDR1 MNHEY and CDR2 SVGAGI. V lost 10 bases and J lost 1, with 10 bases in between. The CDR3 contains 13 residues. CDR3 in amino acids: CATTEGNTGELFF. The CDR3 DNA reads as TGTGCCACCACCGAGGGGAACACCGGGGAGCTGTTTTTT.

The V gene is TRBV6-5, the J gene TRBJ2-2; 10 positions match TRBD2. Trimming took 10 bases from V and 0 from J; bases not matched to a gene: 5. Germline CDR1 reads MNHEY; CDR2 reads SVGAGI. This CDR3 is built from 15 residues. In DNA, the CDR3 is TGTGCCACTAGGCTAGCGGGAGCGAACACCGGGGAGCTGTTTTTT. As protein: CATRLAGANTGELFF.

This chain links TRBV10-3 with TRBJ2-7; possible D gene TRBD1, 5 bases. V gave up 3 bases and J gave up 4 bases, with 13 bases separating them. Germline CDR1 reads ENHRY; CDR2 reads SYGVKD. The CDR3 sequence is 14 residues long. CDR3 protein: CAISDYQGQYEQYF. In DNA, the CDR3 is TGTGCCATCAGTGACTACCAGGGTCAGTACGAGCAGTACTTC.

This clone occurred once. The rearrangement joins TRBV27 to TRBJ1-6; tentative D call: TRBD1 (6 bases). This CDR3 region has 14 residues. Trimming took 3 bases from V and 8 from J, leaving 11 bases between them. Germline CDR1 MNHEY, CDR2 SMNVEV (reference sequence). The CDR3 DNA follows: TGTGCCAGCAGTTTTCGGGGGGCCTATTCACCCCTCCACTTT. This translates into CASSFRGAYSPLHF.

This clone appeared a single time. The J gene is TRBJ1-2, the V gene TRBV6-5, with D possibly being TRBD1 (6 bases). V lost 6 bases and J 5 bases, leaving 16 bases between the germline ends. The V gene's germline CDR1 is MNHEY and CDR2 SVGAGI. This CDR3 has 14 amino acids. The CDR3 coding sequence is TGTGCCAGCAGGCCTGGGGGCGTCGGGTATGGCTACACCTTC. Translation: CASRPGGVGYGYTF.

The chain recombines TRBV7-8 with TRBJ2-5; TRBD1 aligns across 11 bases. Germline V CDR1 and CDR2: SGHVS, FQNEAQ. The CDR3 loop spans 15 amino acids. J gave up 2 bases and V 7 bases, and 6 bases lay outside the gene matches. The CDR3: CASTNRDRGQETQYF. The CDR3 nucleotides read TGTGCCAGCACGAACCGGGACAGGGGGCAAGAGACCCAGTACTTC.

The rearrangement links TRBV7-6 to TRBJ2-1; D is perhaps TRBD2 (6 bases). This CDR3 is built from 17 residues. Per the germline V gene, CDR1 is SGHVS and CDR2 is FNYEAQ. V lost 6 bases and J lost 0, with 18 bases in between. CDR3 nucleotides: TGTGCCAGCAGAAGAAGGGAGGTCATGGGCTCCTACAATGAGCAGTTCTTC. The encoded protein is CASRRREVMGSYNEQFF.

The gene calls are TRBV7-2 and TRBJ1-2, with D possibly TRBD1 on 5 matching bases. The CDR3 length is 15 residues. Germline V gives CDR1 SGHTA, CDR2 FQGNSA. V was trimmed by 4 bases and J by 0 bases, leaving 12 bases between them. CDR3 coding DNA: TGTGCCAGCAGCTCTTTAGGGGCGGCTAACTATGGCTACACCTTC. Protein: CASSSLGAANYGYTF.

The CDR3: CASSPGTGPNEQFF. CDR3 bases: TGTGCCAGCAGCCCCGGGACAGGGCCCAATGAGCAGTTCTTC. This sequence joins TRBV7-9 and TRBJ2-1, with 9 bases fitting TRBD1. CDR3 size: 14 residues. CDR1 and CDR2 from the germline V gene are SEHNR and FQNEAQ (reference sequence). Losses at the gene ends were 5 bases for V and 6 bases for J; bases not matched to a gene: 5.

CDR3 nucleotides: TGTGCCAGTCGAGCCGGGACAGATAGCAATCAGCCCCAGCATTTT. The encoded protein is CASRAGTDSNQPQHF. The J gene is TRBJ1-5, the V gene TRBV18; 7 positions match TRBD1. The germline CDR1 and CDR2 sequences are KGHSH and LQKENI. This CDR3 is built from 15 residues. J was trimmed by 0 bases and V by 9 bases; bases with no gene match: 8.